This T cell receptor (beta chain) originates from a study of blood T cell repertoires in COVID-19. Background on the study: The United States, Italy and Spain were the sources of the acute and convalescent COVID-19 samples.

The CDR3 has 12 amino acids. Trimming took 9 bases from V and 8 from J; bases not matched to a gene: 6. Germline V CDR1 and CDR2: SNHLY, FYNNEI. Produced via immunoSEQ multiplex PCR; TCRdb's table is partial and in-frame only. The sample records about 120,000 clones, around nine tenths being singletons. The chain carries TRBV2 and TRBJ1-2, with 10 bases that match TRBD1. This TCR was sampled from a man in his forties or fifties with acute or convalescent COVID-19. Sample: peripheral blood. The CDR3 protein is CASGGTGDGYTF. In DNA, the CDR3 is TGTGCCAGTGGAGGGACAGGGGACGGCTACACCTTC.